This TCR beta chain was found in a study of cytomegalovirus exposure and HLA in healthy donors. Germline-derived CDR1 and CDR2 are SGHAT and FQNNGV. CDR3 length: 12 residues. V shed 2 bases and J shed 4 bases, with 5 bases lying between them. Only in-frame clones appear in the TCRdb table, and some are missing; sequencing was by immunoSEQ multiplex PCR. The table has tens of thousands of clones, roughly 83% seen once. The chain employs TRBV11-2 and TRBJ2-5; the D is unclear. The source material was PBMCs. The origin of this receptor is a woman in her late teens or twenties in good health and CMV-seropositive. The CDR3 spells CASSLSRETQYF. DNA of the CDR3: TGTGCCAGCAGCTTATCCCGAGAGACCCAGTACTTC. Combining the CDR3 with reference TRBV11-2 and TRBJ2-5 gives the whole variable domain EAGVAQSPRYKIIEKRQSVAFWCNPISGHATLYWYQQILGQGPKLLIQFQNNGVVDDSQLPKDRFSAERLKGVDSTLKIQPAKLEDSAVYLCASSLSRETQYFGPGTRLLVL.